This section outlines one T cell receptor beta chain sequence together with its context. The source of the sample is a study of T cells after yellow fever vaccination. Study details: With SMART-Seq v4 Ultra Low Input, the fractions containing low cell numbers were prepared.

By 5'RACE template switching, TCR cDNA was produced, with a universal primer site and UMIs added in the process. TCRdb reprocessed the 5' RACE reads via MiXCR and lists one record per CDR3 protein. The profile shows about 550,000 distinct CDR3 sequences, 15% to 20% of them singletons. CDR1 and CDR2 from the germline V gene are SQVTM and ANQGSEA. CDR3 length: 14 residues. V lost 5 bases, J lost 0 bases, and 11 bases lay in between. The genes are TRBV29-1 and TRBJ2-4; D not certain. The sequencing used PBMCs, collected 15 days after the yellow fever booster vaccination. This sequence was found in a man aged 25-45 years who received the YFV17D yellow fever vaccine. The CDR3 DNA reads TGCAGCGTTTCATTAGGAGCAGCCAAAAACATTCAGTACTTC. It yields the protein CSVSLGAAKNIQYF.